This T cell receptor (beta chain) was identified during a study of blood T cell repertoires in COVID-19. Study-wide background: Samples taken during acute and convalescent COVID-19 were collected in the United States, Italy and Spain. The cDNA or gDNA used as material had been derived from T cells, B-cell-depleted T cells, or PBMCs.

In the original processing: Reference gene primers were amplified, and this amplification served to estimate nucleated cell counts. Method: immunoSEQ multiplex PCR; TCRdb's copy keeps in-frame clones and lacks some. D and trimming were read from the DNA, whereas the V and J calls and clone size are those reported in that table. The sample holds 150,000 to 200,000 clones; approximately 86% are singletons and the top ten take over 7%. Germline lookup yields CDR1 SEHNR and CDR2 FQNEAQ (reference sequence). V shed 2 bases and J 1 base; nucleotides not matched to a gene: 7. The CDR3 has 17 amino acids. There are a few counts of this clone.

Sequences were obtained from peripheral blood. This clonotype was obtained from a man in his fifties with active or convalescent COVID-19. The chain carries TRBV7-9 and TRBJ2-7, with 11 bases lining up with TRBD1. The CDR3 loop is CASSLRAGTGGSYEQYF. CDR3 nucleotide sequence: TGTGCCAGCAGCTTAAGAGCCGGGACAGGGGGTTCCTACGAGCAGTACTTC. Complete variable domain (other parts from reference TRBV7-9 and TRBJ2-7): DTGVSQNPRHKITKRGQNVTFRCDPISEHNRLYWYRQTLGQGPEFLTYFQNEAQLEKSRLLSDRFSAERPKGSFSTLEIQRTEQGDSAMYLCASSLRAGTGGSYEQYFGPGTRLTVT.